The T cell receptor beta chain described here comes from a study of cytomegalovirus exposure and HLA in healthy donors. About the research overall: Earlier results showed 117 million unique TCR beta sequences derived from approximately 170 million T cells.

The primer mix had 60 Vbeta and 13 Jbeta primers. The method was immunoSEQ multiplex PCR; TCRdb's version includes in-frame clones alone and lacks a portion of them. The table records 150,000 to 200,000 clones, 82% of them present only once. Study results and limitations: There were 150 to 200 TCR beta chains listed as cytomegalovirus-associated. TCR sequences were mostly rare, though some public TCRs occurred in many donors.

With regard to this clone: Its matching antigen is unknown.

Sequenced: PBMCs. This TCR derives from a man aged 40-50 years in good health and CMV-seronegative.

CDR3 sequence: CASSIWDRRNTEAFF. The CDR3 DNA reads as TGTGCCAGCAGCATATGGGACAGACGCAACACTGAAGCTTTCTTT. This sequence joins TRBV5-4 and TRBJ1-1; TRBD1 aligns across 7 bases. The CDR3 is made up of 15 amino acids. The germline V gene encodes CDR1 SGHNT and CDR2 YYREEE (reference sequence). The ends lost 4 bases at V and 2 bases at J; junction bases unmatched: 8.